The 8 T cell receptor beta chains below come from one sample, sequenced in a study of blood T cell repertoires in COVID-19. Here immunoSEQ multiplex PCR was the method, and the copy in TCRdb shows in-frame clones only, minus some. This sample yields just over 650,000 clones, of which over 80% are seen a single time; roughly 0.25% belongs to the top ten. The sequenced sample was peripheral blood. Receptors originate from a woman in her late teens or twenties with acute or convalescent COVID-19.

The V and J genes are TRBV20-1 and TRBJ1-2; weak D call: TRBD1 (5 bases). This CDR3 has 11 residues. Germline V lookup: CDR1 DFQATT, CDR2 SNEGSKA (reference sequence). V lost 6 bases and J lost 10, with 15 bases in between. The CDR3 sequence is CSARPGPDYTF. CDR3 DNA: TGCAGTGCACGGCCAGGGCCGGACTACACCTTC.

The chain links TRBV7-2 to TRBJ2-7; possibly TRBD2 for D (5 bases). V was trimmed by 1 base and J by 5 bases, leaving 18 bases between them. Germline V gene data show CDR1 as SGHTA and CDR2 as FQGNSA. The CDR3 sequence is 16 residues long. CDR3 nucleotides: TGTGCCAGCAGCTTAGTCATAGGTTCGGGGAACGACGAGCAGTACTTC. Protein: CASSLVIGSGNDEQYF.

CDR3 in amino acids: CSDGSAGENYGYTF. The CDR3 DNA sequence: TGCAGCGATGGTAGTGCAGGGGAGAACTATGGCTACACCTTC. This chain uses TRBV29-1 with TRBJ1-2; D is possibly TRBD1 (6 bases). Germline V gene sequence: CDR1 SQVTM, CDR2 ANQGSEA. This CDR3 is 14 amino acids long. V dropped 7 bases and J dropped 2 bases, with 17 bases sitting between them.

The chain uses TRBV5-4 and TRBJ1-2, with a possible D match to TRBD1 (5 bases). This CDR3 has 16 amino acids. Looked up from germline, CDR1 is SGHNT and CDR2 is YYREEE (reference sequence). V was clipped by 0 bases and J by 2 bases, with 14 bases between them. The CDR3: CASSLERYRTNYGYTF. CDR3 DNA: TGTGCCAGCAGCTTGGAAAGGTACAGGACCAACTATGGCTACACCTTC.

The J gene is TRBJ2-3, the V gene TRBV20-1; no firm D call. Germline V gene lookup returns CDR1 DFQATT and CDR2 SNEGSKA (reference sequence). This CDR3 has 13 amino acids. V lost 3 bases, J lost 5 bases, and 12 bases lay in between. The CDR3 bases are TGCAGTGCTAGTGTGGAGTTTGGAGATACGCAGTATTTT. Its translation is CSASVEFGDTQYF.

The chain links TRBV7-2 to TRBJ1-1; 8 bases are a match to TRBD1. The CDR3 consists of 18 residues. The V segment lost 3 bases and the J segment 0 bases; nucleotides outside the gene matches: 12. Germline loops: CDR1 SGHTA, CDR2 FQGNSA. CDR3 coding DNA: TGTGCCAGCAGCTTCCGGGCCGGGACAGGAAGTATGAACACTGAAGCTTTCTTT. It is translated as CASSFRAGTGSMNTEAFF.

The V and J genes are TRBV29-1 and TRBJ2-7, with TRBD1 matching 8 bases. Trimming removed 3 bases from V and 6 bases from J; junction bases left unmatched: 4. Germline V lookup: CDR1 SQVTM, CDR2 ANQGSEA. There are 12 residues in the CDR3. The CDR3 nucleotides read TGCAGCGTTGAGGCAGGGGGCTCCGAGCAGTACTTC. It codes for CSVEAGGSEQYF.

CDR3 sequence (DNA): TGTGCCAGCAGCTGGGACAGGCACACTGAAGCTTTCTTT. Translated: CASSWDRHTEAFF. The gene calls are TRBV7-2 and TRBJ1-1; TRBD1 agrees at 8 bases. Germline V CDR1 and CDR2: SGHTA, FQGNSA. V lost 4 bases and J lost 3; bases outside the gene matches: 1. The CDR3 sequence is 13 residues long.